The sequence of this TCR beta chain was determined in a study of cytotoxic CD8 clonotypes in ibrutinib-treated CLL. Study-level points and caveats: Whereas clonality rose at ibrutinib response, it declined toward baseline at progression.

The CDR3 consists of 14 residues. Germline V gene sequence: CDR1 SGHAT, CDR2 FQNNGV. This clone was detected only once. Its antigen is as yet unknown. An end of the junction does not agree with germline; a read error may underlie this. The same CDR3 arises from other DNA sequences in this sample as well. Targeted sequencing depth ranged from 1 in 200,000 to 1 in 1 million T cells. Clones were sequenced by immunoSEQ multiplex PCR, and TCRdb holds only the in-frame ones, with some missing. The sample yields approximately 120,000 clones, 80% to 90% seen once. This clonotype was obtained from a human donor with chronic lymphocytic leukemia. Sequenced material: PBMCs, taken after 24 months of ibrutinib treatment. The chain carries TRBV11-2 and TRBJ1-2, with 8 bases fitting TRBD1. As DNA, the CDR3 is TGCGCCAGCAGCTCCCTTCAGGGGGCCTATGGCTACACCTTC. It specifies CASSSLQGAYGYTF. Full variable domain (rest looked up from reference TRBV11-2 and TRBJ1-2): EAGVAQSPRYKIIEKRQSVAFWCNPISGHATLYWYQQILGQGPKLLIQFQNNGVVDDSQLPKDRFSAERLKGVDSTLKIQPAKLEDSAVYLCASSSLQGAYGYTFGSGTRLTVV.